The rows below give T cell receptor beta chains drawn from one sample of a study of siplizumab effects on memory and regulatory T cells. Clones were sequenced by immunoSEQ multiplex PCR, and TCRdb holds only the in-frame ones, with some missing. The table lists 70,000 to 95,000 clones, 80% to 90% of them singletons. The source material was CD4+ T cells sorted from blood. The receptors shown here come from a human donor in good health. Both conserved end residues are part of each CDR3. D genes are given only for firm matches. The size field is filled for only some rows; it gives once, few, many or a size class.

j_call	v_call	d_call	clone_size	cdr3_length	cdr3_aa	cdr3_nt
TRBJ1-2	TRBV4-3	TRBD1	-	14	CASSPGQGTCGYTF	TGCGCCAGCAGCCCGGGACAGGGGACCTGTGGCTACACCTTC
TRBJ1-4	TRBV7-9	TRBD1	once	16	CASSFRTGDDYEKLFF	TGTGCCAGCAGCTTCAGGACAGGGGACGACTATGAAAAACTGTTTTTT
TRBJ2-7	TRBV19	-	-	14	CASSIATLTDEQYF	TGTGCCAGTAGTATAGCAACCTTAACGGACGAGCAGTACTTC
TRBJ2-1	TRBV29-1	TRBD2	few	15	CSVAGTALGRNEQFF	TGCAGCGTCGCGGGGACCGCCCTCGGGAGGAATGAGCAGTTCTTC
TRBJ1-6	TRBV30	TRBD1	-	17	CAWRTGTGRGYNSPLHF	TGTGCCTGGAGGACCGGGACAGGGAGGGGTTATAATTCACCCCTCCACTTT
TRBJ1-1	TRBV6-5	-	-	12	CASSYGPTEAFF	TGTGCCAGCAGTTATGGGCCCACTGAAGCTTTCTTT
TRBJ2-5	TRBV7-7	-	-	13	CASSPLVGETQYF	TGTGCTAGCAGCCCCTTGGTGGGAGAGACCCAGTACTTC
TRBJ2-1	TRBV6-5	TRBD2	-	15	CASSTRSGRAGEQFF	TGTGCCAGCAGCACGCGTAGCGGGAGGGCCGGTGAGCAGTTCTTC
TRBJ2-1	TRBV12-5	TRBD2	-	14	CASGLAGTSGEQFF	TGTGCTAGTGGTTTGGCCGGGACTAGCGGTGAGCAGTTCTTC
TRBJ1-1	TRBV4-1	-	-	14	CASSLPDGNTEAFF	TGCGCCAGCAGCCTCCCGGACGGGAACACTGAAGCTTTCTTT
TRBJ2-3	TRBV11-2	TRBD1	-	12	CASSQQGYTQYF	TGTGCCAGCAGTCAACAGGGGTATACGCAGTATTTT
TRBJ2-1	TRBV11-3	TRBD1	-	14	CASSTGTGYNEQFF	TGTGCCAGCAGCACCGGGACAGGGTACAATGAGCAGTTCTTC
TRBJ1-2	TRBV18	-	-	14	CASSPRAGLDGYTF	TGTGCCAGCTCACCAAGGGCAGGGTTGGATGGCTACACCTTC
TRBJ2-3	TRBV27	-	-	17	CASSLSTRAAGADTQYF	TGTGCCAGCAGTTTATCGACCAGGGCGGCTGGTGCAGATACGCAGTATTTT
TRBJ2-7	TRBV27	TRBD1	-	14	CASSPKGQSYEQYF	TGTGCCAGCAGTCCGAAGGGACAGTCCTACGAGCAGTACTTC
TRBJ1-4	TRBV7-2	-	-	16	CASSLVSRSGNEKLFF	TGTGCCAGCAGCTTAGTATCCCGCTCTGGGAATGAAAAACTGTTTTTT
TRBJ2-7	TRBV7-9	-	-	15	CASVPGGTGLYEQYF	TGTGCCAGCGTTCCTGGGGGGACGGGACTCTACGAGCAGTACTTC
TRBJ2-3	TRBV28	TRBD1	-	13	CASTQDRVDTQYF	TGTGCCAGCACCCAGGACAGGGTTGATACGCAGTATTTT
TRBJ2-5	TRBV10-3	-	-	13	CAISDGLQETQYF	TGTGCCATCAGTGATGGACTGCAAGAGACCCAGTACTTC
TRBJ2-7	TRBV20-1	-	-	11	CSAELAREQYF	TGCAGTGCGGAACTAGCTCGAGAGCAGTACTTC
TRBJ2-5	TRBV19	-	-	13	CASSIPSFETQYF	TGTGCCAGTAGTATTCCTAGCTTTGAGACCCAGTACTTC
TRBJ2-7	TRBV6-6	TRBD2	-	15	CASSYRLAGDGEQYF	TGTGCCAGCAGTTATCGACTAGCGGGAGATGGGGAGCAGTACTTC
TRBJ2-7	TRBV6-1	-	-	14	CASSLPAEAYEQYF	TGTGCCAGCAGTTTGCCGGCAGAGGCCTACGAGCAGTACTTC